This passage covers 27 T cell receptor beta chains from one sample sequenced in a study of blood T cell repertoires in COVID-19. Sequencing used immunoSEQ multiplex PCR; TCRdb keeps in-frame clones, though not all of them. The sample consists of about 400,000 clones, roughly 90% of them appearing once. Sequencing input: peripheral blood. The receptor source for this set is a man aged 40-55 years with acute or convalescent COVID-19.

CDR3 in DNA: TGTGCCACCAGCAGAGATCTGAGAACCCAGTACTTC. The encoded protein is CATSRDLRTQYF. J is TRBJ2-5 and V is TRBV15, with no clear D. Per the germline V gene, CDR1 is LNHNV and CDR2 is YYDKDF (reference sequence). V was pared by 0 bases and J by 8 bases, with 7 bases between. The CDR3 is 12 residues long.

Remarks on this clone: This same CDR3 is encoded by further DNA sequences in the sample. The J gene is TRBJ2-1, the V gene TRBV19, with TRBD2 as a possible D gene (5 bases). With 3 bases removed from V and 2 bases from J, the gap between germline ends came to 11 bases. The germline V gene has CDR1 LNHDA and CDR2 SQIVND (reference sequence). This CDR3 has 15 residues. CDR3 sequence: CASSISGGAYNEQFF. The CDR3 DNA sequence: TGTGCCAGTAGTATTTCCGGAGGAGCCTACAATGAGCAGTTCTTC.

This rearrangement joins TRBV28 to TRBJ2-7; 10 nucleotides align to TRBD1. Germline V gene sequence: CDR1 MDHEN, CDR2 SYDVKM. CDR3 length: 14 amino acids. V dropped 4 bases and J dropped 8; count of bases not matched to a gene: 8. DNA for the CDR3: TGTGCCAGCAGTTACTCCGGACAGGGGGACAAGCAGTACTTC. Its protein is CASSYSGQGDKQYF.

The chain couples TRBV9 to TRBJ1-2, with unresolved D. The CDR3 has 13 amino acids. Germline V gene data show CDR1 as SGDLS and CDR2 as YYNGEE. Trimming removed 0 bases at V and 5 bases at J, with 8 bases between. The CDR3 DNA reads TGTGCCAGCAGCGTAGTCTCGGGGTATGGCTACACCTTC. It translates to CASSVVSGYGYTF.

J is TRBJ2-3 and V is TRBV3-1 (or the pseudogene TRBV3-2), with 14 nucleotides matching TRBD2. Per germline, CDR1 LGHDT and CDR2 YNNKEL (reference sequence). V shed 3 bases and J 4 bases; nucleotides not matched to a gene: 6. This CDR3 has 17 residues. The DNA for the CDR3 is TGTGCCAGCAGCCAGAGACTAGCGGGGGGGCCCTCAGATACGCAGTATTTT. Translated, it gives CASSQRLAGGPSDTQYF.

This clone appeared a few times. CDR3 DNA sequence: TGTGCCAGCAGCTTAGTAAACTCACCGGTCGATACGCAGTATTTT. This codes for CASSLVNSPVDTQYF. The chain joins TRBV7-9 to TRBJ2-3, with D unresolved. CDR1 is SEHNR and CDR2 is FQNEAQ in the germline V gene (reference sequence). CDR3 size: 15 residues. V was shortened by 1 base and J by 6 bases, with 14 bases between the two germline ends.

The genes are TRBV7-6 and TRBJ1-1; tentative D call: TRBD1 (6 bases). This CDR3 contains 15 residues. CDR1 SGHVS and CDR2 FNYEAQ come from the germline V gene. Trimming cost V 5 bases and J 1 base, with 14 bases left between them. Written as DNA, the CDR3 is TGTGCCAGCAGCCCAGGGGCAGGAGCGAACACTGAAGCTTTCTTT. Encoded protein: CASSPGAGANTEAFF.

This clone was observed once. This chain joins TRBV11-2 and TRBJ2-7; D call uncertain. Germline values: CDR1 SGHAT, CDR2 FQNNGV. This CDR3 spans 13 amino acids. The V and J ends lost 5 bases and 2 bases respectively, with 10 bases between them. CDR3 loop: CASSPGPTYEQYF. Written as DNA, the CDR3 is TGTGCCAGCAGCCCGGGTCCGACCTACGAGCAGTACTTC.

CDR3 DNA: TGTGCCAGCAGCTGGGGGACAGCGAACACTGAAGCTTTCTTT. This sequence encodes CASSWGTANTEAFF. This rearrangement joins TRBV27 to TRBJ1-1; 7 bases line up with TRBD1. The CDR3 spans 14 residues. The V and J ends lost 6 bases and 1 base, in that order; junction bases with no gene match: 5. The germline CDR1 and CDR2 sequences are MNHEY and SMNVEV (reference sequence).

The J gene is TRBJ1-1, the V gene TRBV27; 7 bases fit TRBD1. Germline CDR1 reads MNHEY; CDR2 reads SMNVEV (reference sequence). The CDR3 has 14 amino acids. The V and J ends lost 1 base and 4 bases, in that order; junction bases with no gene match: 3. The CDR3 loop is CASSLWAGGTEAFF. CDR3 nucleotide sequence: TGTGCCAGCAGTTTATGGGCAGGGGGCACTGAAGCTTTCTTT.

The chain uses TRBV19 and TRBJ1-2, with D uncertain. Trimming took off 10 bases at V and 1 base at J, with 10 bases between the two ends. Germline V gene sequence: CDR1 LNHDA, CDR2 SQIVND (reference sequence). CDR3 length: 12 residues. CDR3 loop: CATLAYNYGYTF. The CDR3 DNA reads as TGTGCCACCCTAGCCTATAACTATGGCTACACCTTC. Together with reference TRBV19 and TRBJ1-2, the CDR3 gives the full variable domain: DGGITQSPKYLFRKEGQNVTLSCEQNLNHDAMYWYRQDPGQGLRLIYYSQIVNDFQKGDIAEGYSVSREKKESFPLTVTSAQKNPTAFYLCATLAYNYGYTFGSGTRLTVV.

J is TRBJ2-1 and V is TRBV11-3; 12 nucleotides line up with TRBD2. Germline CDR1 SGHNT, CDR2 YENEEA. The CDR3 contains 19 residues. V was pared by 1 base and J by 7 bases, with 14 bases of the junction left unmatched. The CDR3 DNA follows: TGTGCCAGCAGCTTAGGACTAGCGGGGGCCTTAGGGGTTTTTAATGAGCAGTTCTTC. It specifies CASSLGLAGALGVFNEQFF.

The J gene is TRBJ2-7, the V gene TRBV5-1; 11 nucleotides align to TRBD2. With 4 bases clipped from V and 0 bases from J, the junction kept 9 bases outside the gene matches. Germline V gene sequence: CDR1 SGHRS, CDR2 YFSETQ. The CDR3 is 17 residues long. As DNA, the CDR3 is TGCGCCAGCAGCCGAACGGGAGGGACTAGCGGCTCCTACGAGCAGTACTTC. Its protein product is CASSRTGGTSGSYEQYF.

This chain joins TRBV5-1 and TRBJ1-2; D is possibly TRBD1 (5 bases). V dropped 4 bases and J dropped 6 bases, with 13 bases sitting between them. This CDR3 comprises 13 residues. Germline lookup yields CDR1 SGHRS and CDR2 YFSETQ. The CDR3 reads CASSGALGDGYTF. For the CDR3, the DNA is TGCGCCAGCAGCGGGGCCCTCGGCGATGGCTACACCTTC.

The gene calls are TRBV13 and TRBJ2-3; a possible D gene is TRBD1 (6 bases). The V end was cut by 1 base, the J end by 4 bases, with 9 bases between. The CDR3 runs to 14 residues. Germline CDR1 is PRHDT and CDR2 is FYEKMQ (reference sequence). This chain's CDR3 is CASSLAGGADTQYF. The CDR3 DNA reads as TGTGCCAGCAGCTTAGCTGGGGGCGCAGATACGCAGTATTTT.

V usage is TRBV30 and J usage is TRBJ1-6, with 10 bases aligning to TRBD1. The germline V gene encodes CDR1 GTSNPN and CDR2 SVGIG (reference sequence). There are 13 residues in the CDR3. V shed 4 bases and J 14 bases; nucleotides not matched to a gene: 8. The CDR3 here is CAWNRGQGSSLHF. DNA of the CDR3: TGTGCCTGGAACCGGGGACAGGGGTCGTCCCTCCACTTT.

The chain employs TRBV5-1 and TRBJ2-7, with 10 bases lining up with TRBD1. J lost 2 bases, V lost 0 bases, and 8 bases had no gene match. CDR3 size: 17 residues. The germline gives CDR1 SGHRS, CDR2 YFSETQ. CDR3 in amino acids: CASSLELRDRGTYEQYF. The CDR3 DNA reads TGCGCCAGCAGCTTGGAGTTAAGGGACAGGGGCACCTACGAGCAGTACTTC.

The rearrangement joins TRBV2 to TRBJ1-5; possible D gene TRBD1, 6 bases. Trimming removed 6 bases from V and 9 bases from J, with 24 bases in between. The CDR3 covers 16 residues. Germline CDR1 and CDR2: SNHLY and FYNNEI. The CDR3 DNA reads TGTGCCAGCAGGTCTGAGACAGGTGGGCCGTGGGGGCCCCAGCATTTT. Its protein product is CASRSETGGPWGPQHF.

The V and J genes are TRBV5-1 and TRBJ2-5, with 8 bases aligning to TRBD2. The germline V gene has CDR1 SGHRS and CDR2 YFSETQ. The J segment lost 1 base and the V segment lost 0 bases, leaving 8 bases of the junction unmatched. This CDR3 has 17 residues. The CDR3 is CASSLALGSGTQETQYF. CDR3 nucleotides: TGCGCCAGCAGCTTGGCCTTAGGTAGCGGGACCCAAGAGACCCAGTACTTC.

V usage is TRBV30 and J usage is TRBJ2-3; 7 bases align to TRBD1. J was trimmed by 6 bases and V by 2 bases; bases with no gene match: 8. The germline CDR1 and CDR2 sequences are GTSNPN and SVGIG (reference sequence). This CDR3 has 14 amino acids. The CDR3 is CAWSQTTGSDTQYF. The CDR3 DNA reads TGTGCCTGGAGTCAGACGACAGGGTCCGATACGCAGTATTTT. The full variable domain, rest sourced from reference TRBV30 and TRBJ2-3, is SQTIHQWPATLVQPVGSPLSLECTVEGTSNPNLYWYRQAAGRGLQLLFYSVGIGQISSEVPQNLSASRPQDRQFILSSKKLLLSDSGFYLCAWSQTTGSDTQYFGPGTRLTVL.

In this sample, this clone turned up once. The CDR3, as DNA: TGTGCCAGCAGACAGGGGGCCGGGGCCAACGTCCTGACTTTC. Translated: CASRQGAGANVLTF. The genes are TRBV28 and TRBJ2-6; 9 bases line up with TRBD1. The CDR3 is made up of 14 amino acids. Trimming cost V 6 bases and J 4 bases; bases outside gene matches: 1. Germline assignment: CDR1 MDHEN and CDR2 SYDVKM.

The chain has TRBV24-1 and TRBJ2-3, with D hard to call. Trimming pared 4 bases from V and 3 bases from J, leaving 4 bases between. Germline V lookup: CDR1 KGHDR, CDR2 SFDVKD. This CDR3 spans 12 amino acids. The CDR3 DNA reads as TGTGCCACCAGTGACGGTACAGATACGCAGTATTTT. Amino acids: CATSDGTDTQYF.

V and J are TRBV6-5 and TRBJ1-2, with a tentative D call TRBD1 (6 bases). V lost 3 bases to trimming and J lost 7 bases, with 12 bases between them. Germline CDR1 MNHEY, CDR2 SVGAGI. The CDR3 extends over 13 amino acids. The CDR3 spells CASSYTGSGGYTF. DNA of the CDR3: TGTGCCAGCAGTTATACAGGGAGCGGTGGCTACACCTTC.

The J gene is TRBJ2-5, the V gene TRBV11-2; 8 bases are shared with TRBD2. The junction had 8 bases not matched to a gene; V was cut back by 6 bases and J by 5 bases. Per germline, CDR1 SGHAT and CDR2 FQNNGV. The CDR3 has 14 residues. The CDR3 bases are TGTGCCAGCAGGATTACTAGCGGCGGCGAGACCCAGTACTTC. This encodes CASRITSGGETQYF.

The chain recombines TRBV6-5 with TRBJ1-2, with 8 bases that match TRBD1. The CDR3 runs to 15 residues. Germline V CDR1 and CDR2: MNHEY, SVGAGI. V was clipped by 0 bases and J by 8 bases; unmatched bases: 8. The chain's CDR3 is CASSYSPGGLTGYTF. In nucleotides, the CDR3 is TGTGCCAGCAGTTACTCGCCAGGGGGCCTTACAGGCTACACCTTC.

CDR3 coding DNA: TGTGCCAGTAGTACCCTTGGGCCTTCGGGAAACACCATATATTTT. Its translation: CASSTLGPSGNTIYF. V usage is TRBV19 and J usage is TRBJ1-3; D is ambiguous. Germline loops: CDR1 LNHDA, CDR2 SQIVND (reference sequence). The CDR3 spans 15 residues. V dropped 4 bases and J dropped 4 bases, with 14 bases sitting between them.

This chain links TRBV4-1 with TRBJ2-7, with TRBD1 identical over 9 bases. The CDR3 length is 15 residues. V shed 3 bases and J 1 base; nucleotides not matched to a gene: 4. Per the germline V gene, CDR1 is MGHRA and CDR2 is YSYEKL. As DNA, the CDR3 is TGCGCCAGCAGCCACGTAGGACAGGGGTCCTACGAGCAGTACTTC. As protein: CASSHVGQGSYEQYF.